This T cell receptor beta chain appears in the sequencing data of a study of blood T cell repertoires in COVID-19. In the original workflow: Reference gene primer amplification in the assay estimated nucleated cell counts. Profiling relied on immunoSEQ multiplex PCR, and the TCRdb table lists in-frame clones only, not all of them. V, J and clone size derive from that table, while D and trimming were established from the DNA sequence. The data show about 130,000 clones, roughly 91% seen once. Germline V gene sequence: CDR1 LGHNA, CDR2 YNFKEQ. V was shortened by 1 base and J by 9 bases, with 13 bases between the two germline ends. This CDR3 comprises 15 residues.

The chain uses TRBV4-2 and TRBJ1-6, with D perhaps TRBD1 (6 bases). The receptor comes from a man in his fifties or sixties with COVID-19, enrolled during active disease. The sequenced material came from peripheral blood. CDR3 region: CASSQVAGAFSPLHF. The DNA of the CDR3 is TGTGCCAGCAGCCAAGTAGCAGGGGCCTTTTCACCCCTCCACTTT.